Presented here are 14 T cell receptor beta chains from one specimen sequenced in a study of post-analysis software for immune sequencing data. TCR beta libraries were prepared from cDNA with unique molecular identifiers. TCRdb fed the PCR reads into MiXCR, producing one record per CDR3 protein. The table includes 750,000 to 950,000 distinct CDR3 sequences, approximately 53% detected once. Antigens of these TCRs are unknown. Points from the study as a whole: Controls had lower frequencies than patients of five TRBV segments, which included TRBV5-6, TRBV5-1 and TRBV20-1.

Sample: blood. The receptor source for this set is a girl aged 10 to 17 with multiple sclerosis.

The rearrangement joins TRBV12-3 or TRBV12-4 to TRBJ2-7; D gene uncertain. The CDR3 runs 14 residues. Trimming pared 3 bases from V and 6 bases from J, leaving 15 bases between. The CDR3 loop is CASSFNQSPGEQYF. In DNA form, the CDR3 reads TGTGCCAGCAGTTTTAACCAAAGCCCCGGCGAGCAGTACTTC.

The CDR3 coding sequence is TGTGCCAGCAGCTTTAATAGGGGGGAAGGGACCCAGTACTTC. This encodes CASSFNRGEGTQYF. J is TRBJ2-5 and V is TRBV5-5; D possibly matches TRBD1 or TRBD2 (6 bases each). This CDR3 has 14 residues. Trimming left V 2 bases short and J 7 bases short, with 15 bases between. Germline-derived CDR1 and CDR2 are SGHKS and YYEKEE (reference sequence). The full variable domain, completed using reference TRBV5-5 and TRBJ2-5, is DAGVTQSPTHLIKTRGQQVTLRCSPISGHKSVSWYQQVLGQGPQFIFQYYEKEERGRGNFPDRFSARQFPNYSSELNVNALLLGDSALYLCASSFNRGEGTQYFGPGTRLLVL.

V gene TRBV7-2 combines with J gene TRBJ2-7; 12 positions match TRBD2. The J call may be incorrect, as the DNA end agrees better with TRBJ2-5. The CDR3 has 16 amino acids. Per the germline V gene, CDR1 is SGHTA and CDR2 is FQGNSA. The CDR3 here is CASSLTAGLAGETQYF. The CDR3 nucleotides read TGTGCCAGCAGCTTAACCGCCGGACTAGCGGGGGAGACCCAGTACTTC.

This clonotype was found once. The J gene is TRBJ2-3, the V gene TRBV5-1, with TRBD2 identical over 12 bases. J was trimmed by 4 bases and V by 3 bases; bases with no gene match: 9. The CDR3 length is 17 residues. Germline assignment: CDR1 SGHRS and CDR2 YFSETQ. The CDR3 bases are TGCGCCAGCAGCTATCTAGCGGGGGGGACAACCCCAGATACGCAGTATTTT. This codes for CASSYLAGGTTPDTQYF.

This chain uses TRBV20-1 with TRBJ2-5; D uncertain. The J call may be in error: the DNA end matches TRBJ2-7 better. The CDR3 is made up of 13 amino acids. In germline, CDR1 is DFQATT, CDR2 SNEGSKA (reference sequence). The CDR3 loop is CSAGRLGPYEQYF. Here the CDR3 DNA reads TGCAGTGCCGGGCGATTAGGTCCCTACGAGCAGTACTTC.

The rearrangement uses TRBV12-3 or TRBV12-4 and TRBJ1-5, with no clear D. The CDR3 is 16 amino acids. V was shortened by 5 bases and J by 0 bases, with 14 bases between the two germline ends. The CDR3 loop is CASSQIFGISNQPQHF. The CDR3 bases are TGTGCCAGCAGTCAGATATTTGGTATTAGCAATCAGCCCCAGCATTTT.

This clonotype was detected only once. This sequence joins TRBV20-1 and TRBJ2-5; TRBD1 matches 10 bases. This CDR3 contains 13 residues. Germline assignment: CDR1 DFQATT and CDR2 SNEGSKA (reference sequence). V lost 4 bases, J lost 11 bases, and 10 bases stayed unmatched. CDR3 DNA: TGCAGTGCTACCGGGACAGGGGTTGAGGAGCAGTACTTC. It translates to CSATGTGVEEQYF.

V and J are TRBV7-9 and TRBJ1-2; possible D gene TRBD1, 5 bases. In germline, CDR1 is SEHNR, CDR2 FQNEAQ (reference sequence). The CDR3 covers 13 residues. V dropped 4 bases and J dropped 3 bases, with 9 bases sitting between them. CDR3 in amino acids: CASSSRGDYGYTF. The DNA of the CDR3 is TGTGCCAGCAGCTCCCGGGGGGACTATGGCTACACCTTC.

This clonotype was seen a few times. The CDR3 protein is CASSSLTVYEQYF. The CDR3 DNA reads TGTGCCAGCAGCAGCTTGACAGTTTACGAGCAGTACTTC. The chain uses TRBV6-5 and TRBJ2-4; the D gene is possibly TRBD1 (5 bases). The J call is in doubt because the DNA end fits TRBJ2-7 better. Germline CDR1 and CDR2: MNHEY and SVGAGI. This CDR3 is built from 13 residues.

There are a few counts of this clonotype. The chain is built from TRBV5-1 and TRBJ2-5, with a possible D match to TRBD1 (7 bases). The closer fit of TRBJ2-7 to the DNA end suggests the J call may be wrong. Germline V gene data show CDR1 as SGHRS and CDR2 as YFSETQ. The CDR3 is 14 amino acids. CDR3 sequence: CASSLRQGLPEQYF. Written as DNA, the CDR3 is TGCGCCAGCAGCCTTCGACAGGGACTGCCCGAGCAGTACTTC.

This chain joins TRBV11-2 and TRBJ2-6, with a tentative D call TRBD1 (5 bases). Germline-derived CDR1 and CDR2 are SGHAT and FQNNGV. The CDR3 totals 18 residues. V lost 2 bases to trimming and J lost 0 bases, with 14 bases between them. CDR3 in amino acids: CASSLRGSRLSGANVLTF. The CDR3 DNA reads as TGTGCCAGCAGCTTAAGGGGCAGCCGCCTCTCTGGGGCCAACGTCCTGACTTTC.

V is TRBV4-1 and J is TRBJ2-5, with 13 bases matching TRBD2. The CDR3 has 17 residues. Per the germline V gene, CDR1 is MGHRA and CDR2 is YSYEKL. With V trimmed by 3 bases and J by 5 bases, 9 bases remained unmatched. CDR3 loop: CASSQPTSGRIRETQYF. As DNA, the CDR3 is TGCGCCAGCAGCCAGCCGACTAGCGGGAGGATTCGGGAGACCCAGTACTTC.

Only a few counts were recorded for this clonotype. This rearrangement joins TRBV5-1 to TRBJ2-4; 7 nucleotides line up with TRBD1. V gave up 1 base and J gave up 0 bases; unmatched junction bases: 4. The CDR3 extends over 16 amino acids. Germline loops: CDR1 SGHRS, CDR2 YFSETQ. The CDR3 spells CASSLWDSSAKNIQYF. As DNA, the CDR3 is TGCGCCAGCAGCTTGTGGGACAGTTCAGCCAAAAACATTCAGTACTTC.

The genes are TRBV27 and TRBJ2-5, with D tentatively TRBD2 (5 bases). The J call may be incorrect, as the DNA end agrees better with TRBJ2-7. Looked up from germline, CDR1 is MNHEY and CDR2 is SMNVEV (reference sequence). The CDR3 extends over 13 amino acids. The CDR3 nucleotides are TGTGCCAGCAGTTTAAAATACGGGAACGAGCAGTACTTC. This sequence encodes CASSLKYGNEQYF.